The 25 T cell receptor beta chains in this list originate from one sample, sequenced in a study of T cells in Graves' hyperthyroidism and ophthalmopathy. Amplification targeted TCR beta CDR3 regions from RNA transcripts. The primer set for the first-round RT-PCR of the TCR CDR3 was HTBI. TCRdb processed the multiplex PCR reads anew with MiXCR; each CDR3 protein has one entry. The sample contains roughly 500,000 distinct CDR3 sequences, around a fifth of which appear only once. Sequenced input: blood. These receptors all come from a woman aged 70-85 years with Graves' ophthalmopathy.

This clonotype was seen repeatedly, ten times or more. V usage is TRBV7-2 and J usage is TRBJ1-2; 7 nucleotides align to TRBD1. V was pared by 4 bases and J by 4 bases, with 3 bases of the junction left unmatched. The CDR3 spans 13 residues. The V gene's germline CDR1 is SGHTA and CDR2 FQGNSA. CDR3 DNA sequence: TGTGCCAGCAGCTCAGGGGACAGCTATGGCTACACCTTC. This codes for CASSSGDSYGYTF.

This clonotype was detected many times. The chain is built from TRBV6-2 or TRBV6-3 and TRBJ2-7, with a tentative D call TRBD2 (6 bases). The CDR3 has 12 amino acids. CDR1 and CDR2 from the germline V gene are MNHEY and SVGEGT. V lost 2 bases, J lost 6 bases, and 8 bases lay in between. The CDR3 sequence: CASSYVGGEQYF. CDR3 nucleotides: TGTGCCAGCAGTTACGTCGGGGGCGAGCAGTACTTC.

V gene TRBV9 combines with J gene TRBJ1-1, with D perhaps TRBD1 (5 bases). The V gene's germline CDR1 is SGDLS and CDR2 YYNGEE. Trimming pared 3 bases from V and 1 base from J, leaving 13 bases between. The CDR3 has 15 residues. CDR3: CASSATEGQNTEAFF. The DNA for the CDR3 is TGTGCCAGCAGCGCGACCGAGGGGCAGAACACTGAAGCTTTCTTT.

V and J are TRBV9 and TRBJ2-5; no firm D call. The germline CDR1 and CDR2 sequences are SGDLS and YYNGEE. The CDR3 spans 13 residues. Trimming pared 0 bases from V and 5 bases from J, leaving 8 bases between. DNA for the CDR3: TGTGCCAGCAGCGTAGGTGGTTGGGAGACCCAGTACTTC. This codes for CASSVGGWETQYF.

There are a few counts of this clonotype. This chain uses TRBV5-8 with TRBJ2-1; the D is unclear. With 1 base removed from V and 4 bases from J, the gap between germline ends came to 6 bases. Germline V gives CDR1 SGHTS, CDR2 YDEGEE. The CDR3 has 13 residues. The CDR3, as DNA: TGTGCCAGCAGCTTGCCCCCTTACAATGAGCAGTTCTTC. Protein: CASSLPPYNEQFF. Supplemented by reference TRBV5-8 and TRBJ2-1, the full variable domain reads EAGVTQSPTHLIKTRGQQATLRCSPISGHTSVYWYQQALGLGLQFLLWYDEGEERNRGNFPPRFSGRQFPNYSSELNVNALELEDSALYLCASSLPPYNEQFFGPGTRLTVL.

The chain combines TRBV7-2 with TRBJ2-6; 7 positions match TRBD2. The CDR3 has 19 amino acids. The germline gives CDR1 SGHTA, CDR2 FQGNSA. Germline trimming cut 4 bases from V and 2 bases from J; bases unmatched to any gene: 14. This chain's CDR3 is CASSWDRGSYPPGANVLTF. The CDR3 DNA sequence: TGTGCCAGCAGCTGGGACCGCGGGAGCTACCCGCCTGGGGCCAACGTCCTGACTTTC.

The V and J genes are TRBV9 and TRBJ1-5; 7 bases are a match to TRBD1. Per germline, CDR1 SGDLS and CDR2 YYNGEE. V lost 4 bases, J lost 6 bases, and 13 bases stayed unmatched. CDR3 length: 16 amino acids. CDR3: CASSPRQGGIGQPQHF. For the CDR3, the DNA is TGTGCCAGCAGCCCGAGACAGGGAGGAATTGGTCAGCCCCAGCATTTT.

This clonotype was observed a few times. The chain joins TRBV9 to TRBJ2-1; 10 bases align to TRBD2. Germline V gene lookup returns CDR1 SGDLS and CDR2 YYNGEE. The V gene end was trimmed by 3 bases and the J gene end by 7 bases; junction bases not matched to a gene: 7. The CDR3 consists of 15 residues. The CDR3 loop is CASSGAGGPGNEQFF. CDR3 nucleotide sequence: TGTGCCAGCAGCGGAGCGGGAGGGCCAGGAAATGAGCAGTTCTTC.

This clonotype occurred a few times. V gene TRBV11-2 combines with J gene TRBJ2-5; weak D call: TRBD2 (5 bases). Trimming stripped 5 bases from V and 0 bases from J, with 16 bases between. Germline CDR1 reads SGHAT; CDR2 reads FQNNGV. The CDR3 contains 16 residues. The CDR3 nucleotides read TGTGCCAGCAGCCGCTCACGAGCGGCCAACCAAGAGACCCAGTACTTC. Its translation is CASSRSRAANQETQYF.

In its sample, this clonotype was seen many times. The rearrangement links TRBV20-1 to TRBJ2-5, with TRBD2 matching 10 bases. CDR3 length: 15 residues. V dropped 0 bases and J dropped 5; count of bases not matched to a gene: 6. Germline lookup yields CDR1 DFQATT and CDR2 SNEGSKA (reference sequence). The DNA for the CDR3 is TGCAGTGCTAGAGATCGGAAAGCGGGAGGGGAGACCCAGTACTTC. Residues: CSARDRKAGGETQYF.

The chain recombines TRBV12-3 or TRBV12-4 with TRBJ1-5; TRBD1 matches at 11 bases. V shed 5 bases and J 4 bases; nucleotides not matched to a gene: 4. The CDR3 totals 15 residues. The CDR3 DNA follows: TGTGCCAGCAGTCCGGACAGGGGGCTGAATCAGCCCCAGCATTTT. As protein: CASSPDRGLNQPQHF.

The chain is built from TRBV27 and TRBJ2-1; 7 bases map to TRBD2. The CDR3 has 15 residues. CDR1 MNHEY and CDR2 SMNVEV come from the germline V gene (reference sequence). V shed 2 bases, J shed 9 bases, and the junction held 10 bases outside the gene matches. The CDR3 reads CASSLRGGRASEQFF. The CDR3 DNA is TGTGCCAGCAGTTTACGGGGCGGGAGAGCGAGTGAGCAGTTCTTC.

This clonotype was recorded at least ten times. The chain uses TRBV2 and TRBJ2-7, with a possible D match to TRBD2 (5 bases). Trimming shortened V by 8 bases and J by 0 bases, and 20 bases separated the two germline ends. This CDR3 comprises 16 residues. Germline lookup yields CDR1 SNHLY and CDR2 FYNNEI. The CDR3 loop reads CASGPVGVRPSYEQYF. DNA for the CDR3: TGTGCCAGCGGACCAGTGGGAGTCCGGCCCTCCTACGAGCAGTACTTC.

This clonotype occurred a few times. The chain's CDR3 is CASGTSGVREQYF. In DNA, the CDR3 is TGTGCTAGTGGCACTTCAGGGGTGCGCGAGCAGTACTTC. The chain is built from TRBV12-5 and TRBJ2-7, with D perhaps matching TRBD1 (6 bases). The V gene lost 6 bases and the J gene lost 6 bases, with 15 bases spanning the gap. This CDR3 has 13 residues. Germline values: CDR1 LGHNT, CDR2 FRNRAP.

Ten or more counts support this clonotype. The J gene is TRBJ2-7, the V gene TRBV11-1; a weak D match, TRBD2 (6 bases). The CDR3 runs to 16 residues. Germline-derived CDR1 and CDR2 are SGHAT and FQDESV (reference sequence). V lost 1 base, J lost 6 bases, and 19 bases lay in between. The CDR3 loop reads CASSLVASGGRGEQYF. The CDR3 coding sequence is TGTGCCAGCAGCTTAGTGGCGTCCGGGGGAAGGGGCGAGCAGTACTTC.

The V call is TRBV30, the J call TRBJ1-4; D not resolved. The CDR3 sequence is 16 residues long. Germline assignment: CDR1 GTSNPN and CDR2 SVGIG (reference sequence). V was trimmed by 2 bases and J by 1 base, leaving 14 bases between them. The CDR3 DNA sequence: TGTGCCTGGAGTACCCAAGGCCGGTTAACTAATGAAAAACTGTTTTTT. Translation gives CAWSTQGRLTNEKLFF.

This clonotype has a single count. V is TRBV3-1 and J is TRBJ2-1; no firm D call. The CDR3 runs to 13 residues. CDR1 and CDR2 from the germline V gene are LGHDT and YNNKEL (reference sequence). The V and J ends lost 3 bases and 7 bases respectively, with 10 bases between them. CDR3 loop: CASSQSESNEQFF. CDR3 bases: TGTGCCAGCAGCCAGAGTGAATCGAATGAGCAGTTCTTC.

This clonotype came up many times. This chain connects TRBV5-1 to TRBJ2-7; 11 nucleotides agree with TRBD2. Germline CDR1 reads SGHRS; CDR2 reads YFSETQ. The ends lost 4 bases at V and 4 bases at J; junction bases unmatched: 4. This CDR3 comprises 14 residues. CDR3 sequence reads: CASSLGTSGYEQYF. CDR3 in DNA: TGCGCCAGCAGCCTGGGGACTAGCGGTTACGAGCAGTACTTC.

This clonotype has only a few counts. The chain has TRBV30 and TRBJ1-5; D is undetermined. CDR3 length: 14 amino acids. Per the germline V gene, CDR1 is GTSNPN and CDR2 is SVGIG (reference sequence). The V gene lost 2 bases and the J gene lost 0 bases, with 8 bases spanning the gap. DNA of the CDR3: TGTGCCTGGAGTAGAGGGTCTAGCAATCAGCCCCAGCATTTT. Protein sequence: CAWSRGSSNQPQHF.

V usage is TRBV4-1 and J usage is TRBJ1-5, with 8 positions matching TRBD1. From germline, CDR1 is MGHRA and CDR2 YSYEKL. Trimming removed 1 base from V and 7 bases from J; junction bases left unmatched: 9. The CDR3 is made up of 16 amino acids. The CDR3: CASSQGSQGARQPQHF. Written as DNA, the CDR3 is TGCGCCAGCAGCCAAGGAAGCCAGGGGGCAAGACAGCCCCAGCATTTT.

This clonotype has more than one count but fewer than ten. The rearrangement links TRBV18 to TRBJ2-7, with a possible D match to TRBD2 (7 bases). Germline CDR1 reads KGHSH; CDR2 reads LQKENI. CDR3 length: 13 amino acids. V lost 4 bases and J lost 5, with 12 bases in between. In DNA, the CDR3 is TGTGCCAGCTCACAGGGGGAGGGTGACGAGCAGTACTTC. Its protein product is CASSQGEGDEQYF.

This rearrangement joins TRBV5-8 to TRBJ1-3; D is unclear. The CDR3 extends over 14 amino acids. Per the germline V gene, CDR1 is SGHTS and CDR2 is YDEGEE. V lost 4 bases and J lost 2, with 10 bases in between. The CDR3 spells CASSLWGTGNTIYF. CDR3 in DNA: TGTGCCAGCAGCCTATGGGGTACTGGAAACACCATATATTTT.

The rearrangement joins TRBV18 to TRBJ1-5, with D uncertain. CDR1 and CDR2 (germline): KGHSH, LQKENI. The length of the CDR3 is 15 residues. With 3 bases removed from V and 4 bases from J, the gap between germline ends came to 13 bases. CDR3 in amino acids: CASSPQRTDNQPQHF. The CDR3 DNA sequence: TGTGCCAGCTCACCCCAACGGACGGATAATCAGCCCCAGCATTTT.

The CDR3 reads CASSDRTAFYNEQFF. In nucleotides, the CDR3 is TGTGCCAGCAGCGACAGGACAGCTTTTTACAATGAGCAGTTCTTC. The chain has TRBV7-2 and TRBJ2-1; possibly TRBD1 for D (6 bases). Per the germline V gene, CDR1 is SGHTA and CDR2 is FQGNSA. The V gene lost 5 bases and the J gene lost 4 bases, with 15 bases spanning the gap. CDR3 length: 15 amino acids.

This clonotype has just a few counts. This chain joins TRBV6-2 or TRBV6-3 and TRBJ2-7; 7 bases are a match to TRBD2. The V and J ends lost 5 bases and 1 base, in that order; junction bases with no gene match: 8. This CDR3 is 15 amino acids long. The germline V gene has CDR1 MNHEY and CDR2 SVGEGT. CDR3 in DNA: TGTGCCAGCAGTCGAGCGCTAGCGGCTTCCTACGAGCAGTACTTC. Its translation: CASSRALAASYEQYF.